A single sample is the source of the 29 T cell receptor beta chains below, sequenced in a study of T cell repertoires in cytomegalovirus infection. MiXCR, applied by TCRdb to the reads, yields one record per CDR3 protein. This sample has fewer than 200,000 distinct CDR3 sequences, with about 21% found just once. Sequencing used PBMCs. These TCRs come from a human donor in good health (CMV status not recorded). Some clones in this sample may be carry-over from other donors' samples.

Details on this clonotype: A read error is possible here, since a much larger clone lies one base away. J is TRBJ2-2 and V is TRBV7-3; TRBD2 matches at 7 bases. CDR1 and CDR2 from the germline V gene are SGHTA and FQGTGA. This CDR3 has 16 residues. CDR3 coding DNA: TGTGCCAGCATCTTAACAGCGGGGCTGAACACCGGGGAGCTGTTTTTT. Translating gives CASILTAGLNTGELFF.

A note on this clonotype: A much larger clonotype is one base distant, so this may be a read error. CDR3 region: CASSHAIMSSYNEQFF. The CDR3 nucleotides read TGTGCCAGCAGTCATGCGATTATGAGCTCCTACAATGAGCAGTTCTTC. The chain employs TRBV7-2 and TRBJ2-1; D is unclear. V was trimmed by 6 bases and J by 0 bases, leaving 15 bases between them. Germline CDR1 and CDR2: SGHTA and FQGNSA. There are 16 residues in the CDR3. Together with reference TRBV7-2 and TRBJ2-1, the CDR3 gives the full variable domain: GAGVSQSPSNKVTEKGKDVELRCDPISGHTALYWYRQSLGQGLEFLIYFQGNSAPDKSGLPSDRFSAERTGGSVSTLTIQRTQQEDSAVYLCASSHAIMSSYNEQFFGPGTRLTVL.

This clonotype was seen a handful of times. V is TRBV27 and J is TRBJ2-1; possibly TRBD1 or TRBD2 for D (7 bases each). V was shortened by 5 bases and J by 8 bases, with 22 bases between the two germline ends. Germline V gene sequence: CDR1 MNHEY, CDR2 SMNVEV (reference sequence). CDR3 length: 16 amino acids. The CDR3 DNA reads as TGTGCCAGCAGTCCCTACGCAGGGGGGGGGGCCTATGAGCAGTTCTTC. This encodes CASSPYAGGGAYEQFF.

At least ten counts were recorded for this clonotype. The gene calls are TRBV19 and TRBJ2-5; tentatively, D is TRBD1 or TRBD2 (6 bases each). The CDR3 is 17 amino acids. Germline CDR1 LNHDA, CDR2 SQIVND (reference sequence). Deletions cut 3 bases from V and 0 bases from J, with 17 bases between. In nucleotides, the CDR3 is TGTGCCAGTAGTATGAATGTAAGGAGGGGGTACCAAGAGACCCAGTACTTC. Its protein is CASSMNVRRGYQETQYF. Variable domain in full (rest from reference TRBV19 and TRBJ2-5): DGGITQSPKYLFRKEGQNVTLSCEQNLNHDAMYWYRQDPGQGLRLIYYSQIVNDFQKGDIAEGYSVSREKKESFPLTVTSAQKNPTAFYLCASSMNVRRGYQETQYFGPGTRLLVL.

This chain uses TRBV7-3 with TRBJ2-3, with no clear D. Germline V gene data show CDR1 as SGHTA and CDR2 as FQGTGA. The CDR3 extends over 14 amino acids. V shed 2 bases and J shed 1 base, with 7 bases lying between them. In DNA, the CDR3 is TGTGCCAGCAGCTTAGACTTCCGCACAGATACGCAGTATTTT. Residues: CASSLDFRTDTQYF.

This chain uses TRBV20-1 with TRBJ2-1; D is ambiguous. The V end lost 0 bases, the J end lost 5 bases, and 11 bases lay between the germline ends. Germline V gene data show CDR1 as DFQATT and CDR2 as SNEGSKA (reference sequence). The length of the CDR3 is 14 residues. This CDR3 is CSARDSISNNEQFF. CDR3 DNA: TGCAGTGCTAGAGATTCAATTTCGAACAATGAGCAGTTCTTC.

Remarks on this clonotype: This may be a read error: a much more frequent sequence differs by one nucleotide. This rearrangement joins TRBV7-2 to TRBJ2-5; no clear D gene. This CDR3 comprises 11 residues. Germline assignment: CDR1 SGHTA and CDR2 FQGNSA. Trimming took off 5 bases at V and 5 bases at J, with 6 bases between the two ends. CDR3 protein: CASSVWETQYF. The CDR3 region has the DNA TGTGCCAGCAGCGTATGGGAGACCCAGTACTTC. The complete variable domain, with remaining parts taken from reference TRBV7-2 and TRBJ2-5, reads GAGVSQSPSNKVTEKGKDVELRCDPISGHTALYWYRQSLGQGLEFLIYFQGNSAPDKSGLPSDRFSAERTGGSVSTLTIQRTQQEDSAVYLCASSVWETQYFGPGTRLLVL.

This clonotype was picked up a small number of times. The chain's CDR3 is CASSLGAGTASYEQYF. CDR3 nucleotides: TGTGCCAGCAGCTTGGGGGCCGGGACAGCATCCTACGAGCAGTACTTC. V and J are TRBV5-4 and TRBJ2-7; 7 nucleotides line up with TRBD1. The V and J ends lost 0 bases and 1 base, in that order; junction bases with no gene match: 7. The CDR3 has 16 residues. Germline assignment: CDR1 SGHNT and CDR2 YYREEE (reference sequence).

The rearrangement links TRBV14 to TRBJ2-1, with TRBD2 matching 12 bases. The CDR3 is 17 residues long. Germline-derived CDR1 and CDR2 are SGHDN and FVKESK. V lost 1 base and J lost 4; bases outside the gene matches: 5. The CDR3 sequence is CASSQGTSGTLYNEQFF. The CDR3 DNA reads TGTGCCAGCAGCCAAGGGACTAGCGGGACACTTTACAATGAGCAGTTCTTC.

J is TRBJ1-6 and V is TRBV19; D gene ambiguous. Between the trimmed V and J ends, which lost 5 bases and 0 bases, there was a span of 23 bases. CDR1 and CDR2 (germline): LNHDA, SQIVND (reference sequence). This CDR3 contains 20 residues. The CDR3 nucleotides read TGTGCCAGTAGTCAACATTTCAGCCAGGTTCTAAGCTCCTATAATTCACCCCTCCACTTT. Amino acid sequence: CASSQHFSQVLSSYNSPLHF.

The CDR3 region has the DNA TGTGCCAGCAGCTTAGACCCAGCAGGCGAGCAGTACTTC. It codes for CASSLDPAGEQYF. The V call is TRBV7-8, the J call TRBJ2-7; no clear D. Looked up from germline, CDR1 is SGHVS and CDR2 is FQNEAQ. Between the trimmed V and J ends, which lost 1 base and 6 bases, there was a span of 10 bases. The CDR3 length is 13 residues.

V usage is TRBV11-3 and J usage is TRBJ2-5; D unresolved. CDR3 length equals 13 residues. V was shortened by 4 bases and J by 7 bases, with 13 bases between the two germline ends. From germline, CDR1 is SGHNT and CDR2 YENEEA. The CDR3 region has the DNA TGTGCCAGCAGCTCAGAAAACGGCGGGACCCAGTACTTC. This codes for CASSSENGGTQYF.

This clonotype appeared many times. This chain uses TRBV2 with TRBJ1-1; D might be TRBD1 (6 bases). CDR1 and CDR2 from the germline V gene are SNHLY and FYNNEI. Trimming removed 4 bases from V and 0 bases from J, with 9 bases in between. The CDR3 is 14 amino acids. CDR3 in DNA: TGTGCCAGCAGTGTAACAGGGATGAACACTGAAGCTTTCTTT. Its protein is CASSVTGMNTEAFF.

This chain joins TRBV5-1 and TRBJ2-5, with D tentatively TRBD1 or TRBD2 (5 bases each). The germline CDR1 and CDR2 sequences are SGHRS and YFSETQ. Trimming removed 3 bases from V and 5 bases from J, with 17 bases in between. The CDR3 is 15 amino acids. The chain's CDR3 is CASSSITGAGETQYF. For the CDR3, the DNA is TGCGCCAGCAGCTCAATAACCGGGGCCGGGGAGACCCAGTACTTC.

DNA of the CDR3: TGTGCCAGCAGCTTGGAACTAGGACGCAATGAGCAGTTCTTC. This gives the protein CASSLELGRNEQFF. V gene TRBV5-4 combines with J gene TRBJ2-1, with a weak D call TRBD2 (5 bases). Germline CDR1 SGHNT, CDR2 YYREEE (reference sequence). This CDR3 region has 14 residues. V was trimmed by 0 bases and J by 6 bases, leaving 10 bases between them.

The sample holds a few counts of this clonotype. The J gene is TRBJ1-2, the V gene TRBV7-9, with D tentatively TRBD1 (5 bases). Germline-derived CDR1 and CDR2 are SEHNR and FQNEAQ (reference sequence). The length of the CDR3 is 11 residues. The V end lost 5 bases, the J end lost 8 bases, and 9 bases lay between the germline ends. DNA of the CDR3: TGTGCCAGCAGCCCGGGACGGGGCTACACCTTC. Protein: CASSPGRGYTF.

This clonotype was observed a few times. J is TRBJ1-1 and V is TRBV10-3; 9 positions match TRBD1. The CDR3 sequence is 13 residues long. Germline V gene sequence: CDR1 ENHRY, CDR2 SYGVKD. With 10 bases clipped from V and 0 bases from J, the junction kept 3 bases outside the gene matches. Written as DNA, the CDR3 is TGTGCCACCGGGACAGGGATGAACACTGAAGCTTTCTTT. Amino acid sequence: CATGTGMNTEAFF.

This clonotype was seen ten or more times. This sequence joins TRBV7-2 and TRBJ1-1; D uncertain. The V end was cut by 5 bases, the J end by 1 base, with 14 bases between. The V gene's germline CDR1 is SGHTA and CDR2 FQGNSA. This CDR3 has 15 residues. The CDR3: CASSPYSQENTEAFF. The DNA of the CDR3 is TGTGCCAGCAGCCCGTATTCGCAGGAGAACACTGAAGCTTTCTTT.

The table lists this clonotype with many counts. This chain links TRBV7-2 with TRBJ1-2; 8 bases align to TRBD1. This CDR3 is 16 amino acids long. V gave up 5 bases and J gave up 1 base; unmatched junction bases: 9. Germline V gives CDR1 SGHTA, CDR2 FQGNSA. The CDR3 here is CASSEAGTGNNYGYTF. The CDR3, as DNA: TGTGCCAGCAGCGAAGCCGGGACAGGAAATAACTATGGCTACACCTTC.

The chain uses TRBV6-2 or TRBV6-3 and TRBJ2-1; TRBD2 matches 7 bases. The CDR3 has 15 amino acids. V shed 8 bases and J 0 bases; nucleotides not matched to a gene: 7. Germline lookup yields CDR1 MNHEY and CDR2 SVGEGT. As DNA, the CDR3 is TGTGCCAGCCGGAGGAGCGGGAACTCCTACAATGAGCAGTTCTTC. It encodes CASRRSGNSYNEQFF.

V and J are TRBV5-1 and TRBJ2-1, with 10 bases lining up with TRBD2. Losses at the gene ends were 5 bases for V and 7 bases for J; bases not matched to a gene: 12. The CDR3 has 16 amino acids. Per germline, CDR1 SGHRS and CDR2 YFSETQ. This CDR3 reads CASRSRLTSGTNEQFF. In DNA, the CDR3 is TGCGCCAGCAGGTCCCGGTTAACTAGCGGGACAAATGAGCAGTTCTTC.

There are a few counts of this clonotype. For the CDR3, the DNA is TGTGCCAGCAGCCTTACATGGGACTCTGGGGCCAACGTCCTGACTTTC. It translates to CASSLTWDSGANVLTF. The rearrangement links TRBV11-3 to TRBJ2-6; D is undetermined. Germline V gives CDR1 SGHNT, CDR2 YENEEA. The V end was cut by 5 bases, the J end by 0 bases, with 11 bases between. This CDR3 is 16 amino acids long.

This clonotype came up once. V and J are TRBV3-1 and TRBJ2-1; 7 bases align to TRBD2. Per germline, CDR1 LGHDT and CDR2 YNNKEL (reference sequence). This CDR3 contains 18 residues. V was pared by 6 bases and J by 0 bases, with 14 bases of the junction left unmatched. DNA of the CDR3: TGTGCCAGCAGTAGCCGAGCGGGGTCCAAGAGCTCCTACAATGAGCAGTTCTTC. It is translated as CASSSRAGSKSSYNEQFF.

This clonotype was recorded many times. The chain recombines TRBV7-2 with TRBJ2-5; no definite D call. V lost 5 bases, J lost 4 bases, and 20 bases lay in between. The CDR3 is 16 amino acids. CDR1 is SGHTA and CDR2 is FQGNSA in the germline V gene. CDR3 sequence reads: CASSASGPSLSETQYF. The CDR3 DNA is TGTGCCAGCAGCGCGTCCGGACCCTCCCTTTCAGAGACCCAGTACTTC.

This clonotype occurred many times. The chain links TRBV7-2 to TRBJ1-1; D possibly corresponds to TRBD1 (5 bases). Trimming removed 3 bases from V and 5 bases from J, with 16 bases in between. Germline values: CDR1 SGHTA, CDR2 FQGNSA. The CDR3 extends over 15 amino acids. The CDR3 DNA follows: TGTGCCAGCAGCTTTTCGGGACCCGCAAGGACTGAAGCTTTCTTT. Translation gives CASSFSGPARTEAFF. Complete variable domain (other parts from reference TRBV7-2 and TRBJ1-1): GAGVSQSPSNKVTEKGKDVELRCDPISGHTALYWYRQSLGQGLEFLIYFQGNSAPDKSGLPSDRFSAERTGGSVSTLTIQRTQQEDSAVYLCASSFSGPARTEAFFGQGTRLTVV.

There are a few counts of this clonotype. The chain couples TRBV6-5 to TRBJ1-1; TRBD1 aligns across 9 bases. The CDR3 sequence is 14 residues long. Germline loops: CDR1 MNHEY, CDR2 SVGAGI. J lost 7 bases, V lost 3 bases, and 6 bases had no gene match. CDR3 amino acids: CASSYGTGSFEAFF. Written as DNA, the CDR3 is TGTGCCAGCAGTTATGGGACAGGGTCGTTTGAAGCTTTCTTT.

This clonotype occurred a few times. CDR3 amino acids: CSVEVIIAGEQFF. In DNA, the CDR3 is TGCAGCGTTGAAGTCATCATAGCGGGGGAGCAGTTCTTC. This rearrangement joins TRBV29-1 to TRBJ2-1, with TRBD2 identical over 8 bases. In germline, CDR1 is SQVTM, CDR2 ANQGSEA. The CDR3 contains 13 residues. V shed 1 base and J 10 bases; nucleotides not matched to a gene: 6.

There are many counts of this clonotype. This chain joins TRBV11-2 and TRBJ2-1; 13 bases map to TRBD2. Germline-derived CDR1 and CDR2 are SGHAT and FQNNGV. This CDR3 spans 14 amino acids. The V gene end was trimmed by 6 bases and the J gene end by 10 bases; junction bases not matched to a gene: 6. The CDR3 coding sequence is TGTGCCAGCAGGGGACTAGCGGGAAGGGACGAGCAGTTCTTC. Translated, it gives CASRGLAGRDEQFF.

As regards this clonotype: Sequence at one end of the junction differs from germline and may be a read error. The CDR3, as DNA: TGTGCCAACAGTTTATCAGGCAGGGGGTATCGTGAAGCTTTCTTT. Its protein product is CANSLSGRGYREAFF. The chain uses TRBV27 and TRBJ1-1; 7 bases align to TRBD1. The CDR3 loop spans 15 amino acids. From germline, CDR1 is MNHEY and CDR2 SMNVEV (reference sequence).